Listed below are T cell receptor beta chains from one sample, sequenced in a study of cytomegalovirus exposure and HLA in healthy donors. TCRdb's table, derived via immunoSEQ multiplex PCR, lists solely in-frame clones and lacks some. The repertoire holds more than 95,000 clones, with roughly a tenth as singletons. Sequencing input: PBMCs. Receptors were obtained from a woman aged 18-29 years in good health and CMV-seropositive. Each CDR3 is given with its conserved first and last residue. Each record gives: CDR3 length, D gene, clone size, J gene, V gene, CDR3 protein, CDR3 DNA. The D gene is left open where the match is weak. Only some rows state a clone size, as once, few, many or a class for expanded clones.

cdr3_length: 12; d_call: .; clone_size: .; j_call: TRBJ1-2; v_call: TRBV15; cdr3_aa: CATSSNRVGYTF; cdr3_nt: TGTGCCACCAGCAGTAACAGGGTTGGCTACACCTTC
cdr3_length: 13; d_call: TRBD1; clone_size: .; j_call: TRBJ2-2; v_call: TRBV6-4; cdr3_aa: CASSDSGQGELFF; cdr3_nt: TGTGCCAGCAGTGACTCGGGACAGGGAGAGCTATTTTTT
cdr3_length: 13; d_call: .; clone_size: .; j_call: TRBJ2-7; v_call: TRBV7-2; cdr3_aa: CASSTTYGYEQYF; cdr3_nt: TGTGCCAGCAGCACTACCTACGGGTACGAGCAGTACTTC
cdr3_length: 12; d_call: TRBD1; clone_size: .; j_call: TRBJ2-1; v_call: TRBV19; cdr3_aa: CASSKGQGKQFF; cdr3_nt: TGTGCCAGTAGTAAGGGACAGGGGAAGCAGTTCTTC
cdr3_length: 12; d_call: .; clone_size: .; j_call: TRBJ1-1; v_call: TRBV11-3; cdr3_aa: CASSPGLSEAFF; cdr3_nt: TGTGCCAGCAGCCCCGGACTTTCTGAAGCTTTCTTT
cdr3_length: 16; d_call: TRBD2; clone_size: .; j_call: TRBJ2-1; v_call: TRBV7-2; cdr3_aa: CASSPQTLSGTGEQFF; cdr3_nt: TGTGCCAGCAGCCCCCAGACACTGAGCGGGACGGGTGAGCAGTTCTTC
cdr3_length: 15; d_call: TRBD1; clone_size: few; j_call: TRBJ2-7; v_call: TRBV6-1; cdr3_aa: CASSADRGGPYEQYF; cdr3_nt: TGTGCCAGCAGTGCCGACAGGGGGGGGCCCTACGAGCAGTACTTC
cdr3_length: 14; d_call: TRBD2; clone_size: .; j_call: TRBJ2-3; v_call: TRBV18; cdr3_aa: CASRSGRTSDTQYF; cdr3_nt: TGTGCCAGCCGAAGCGGGAGGACCTCAGATACGCAGTATTTT
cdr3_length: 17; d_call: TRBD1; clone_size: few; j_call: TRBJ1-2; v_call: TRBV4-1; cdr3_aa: CASSQETRTGRNYGYTF; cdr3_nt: TGCGCCAGCAGCCAAGAAACCCGGACAGGGAGGAACTATGGCTACACCTTC
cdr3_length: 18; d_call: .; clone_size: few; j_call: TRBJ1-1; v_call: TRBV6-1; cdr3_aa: CASSVRAGEMKGPFEAFF; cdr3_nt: TGTGCCAGCAGTGTGAGGGCAGGGGAAATGAAAGGGCCTTTTGAAGCTTTCTTT
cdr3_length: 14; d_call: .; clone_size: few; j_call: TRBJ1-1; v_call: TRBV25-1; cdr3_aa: CASRTQGGWIEAFF; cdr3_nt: TGTGCCAGCAGGACCCAAGGGGGTTGGATTGAAGCTTTCTTT
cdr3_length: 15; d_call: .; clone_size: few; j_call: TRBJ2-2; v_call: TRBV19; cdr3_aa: CASRSLVGNTGELFF; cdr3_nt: TGTGCCAGTAGGTCACTAGTCGGGAACACCGGGGAGCTGTTTTTT
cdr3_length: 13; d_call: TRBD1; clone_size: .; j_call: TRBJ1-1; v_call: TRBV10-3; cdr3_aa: CAIINNRGTETFF; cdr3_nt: TGTGCCATCATTAATAACAGGGGAACTGAAACTTTCTTT
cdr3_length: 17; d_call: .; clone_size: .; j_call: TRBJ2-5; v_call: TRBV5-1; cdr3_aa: CASSGDPGQSIQETQYF; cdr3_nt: TGCGCCAGCAGCGGCGACCCCGGACAGAGTATACAAGAGACCCAGTACTTC
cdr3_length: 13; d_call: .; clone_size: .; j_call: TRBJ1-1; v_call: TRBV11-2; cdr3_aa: CASSRGPISEAFF; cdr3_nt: TGTGCCAGCAGTCGAGGGCCTATCTCTGAAGCTTTCTTT